A single sample is the source of the 17 T cell receptor beta chains below, sequenced in a study of shared clonotypes between healthy human individuals. Sequencing was performed with immunoSEQ multiplex PCR; in TCRdb, only in-frame clones are kept and a portion is missing. The repertoire holds 950,000 to 1,100,000 clones, with about four fifths as singletons. Material for sequencing was memory CD4+ T cells from PBMCs. Subset in this sample: CD45RA-negative fraction. These receptors were taken from a man younger than 30 in good health. Some clones in this sample may be carry-over from other donors' samples.

The chain links TRBV4-2 to TRBJ2-7; D remains unclear. The CDR3 runs to 18 residues. Germline CDR1 reads LGHNA; CDR2 reads YNFKEQ. Trimming removed 0 bases from V and 4 bases from J, with 22 bases in between. The CDR3, as DNA: TGTGCCAGCAGCCAAGATCGGCCCCGCCCGATTATGGGGTACGAGCAGTACTTC. This gives the protein CASSQDRPRPIMGYEQYF.

The gene calls are TRBV7-2 and TRBJ2-2; D call uncertain. CDR3 length: 14 amino acids. V was shortened by 2 bases and J by 6 bases, with 10 bases between the two germline ends. Per the germline V gene, CDR1 is SGHTA and CDR2 is FQGNSA. CDR3 region: CASSLRQDPGELFF. In nucleotides, the CDR3 is TGTGCCAGCAGCTTACGTCAGGACCCCGGGGAGCTGTTTTTT.

This rearrangement joins TRBV27 to TRBJ2-1; weak D call: TRBD1 (5 bases). Trimming pared 3 bases from V and 6 bases from J, leaving 15 bases between. There are 15 residues in the CDR3. Germline CDR1 MNHEY, CDR2 SMNVEV (reference sequence). The CDR3 is CASSFLAREGNEQFF. As DNA, the CDR3 is TGTGCCAGCAGTTTTTTGGCCAGGGAAGGCAATGAGCAGTTCTTC.

This chain uses TRBV2 with TRBJ2-4, with 7 bases lining up with TRBD1. V lost 6 bases to trimming and J lost 5 bases; unmatched junction nucleotides: 7. The CDR3 is 14 residues long. The V gene's germline CDR1 is SNHLY and CDR2 FYNNEI. DNA for the CDR3: TGTGCCAGCAGGAAACAGGGGCACGAAAACATTCAGTACTTC. It yields the protein CASRKQGHENIQYF.

On this clone: This could be a read error, since a much larger clone is one nucleotide away. Other DNA sequences in this specimen translate into the identical CDR3. The J gene is TRBJ2-7, the V gene TRBV5-4, with TRBD1 matching 7 bases. Trimming at V came to 2 bases and at J to 2 bases, leaving 1 base not matched to a gene. Germline V CDR1 and CDR2: SGHNT, YYREEE (reference sequence). This CDR3 comprises 13 residues. The CDR3 bases are TGTGCCAGCAGCTTCGGACAGGCCTACGAGCAGTACTTC. Protein product: CASSFGQAYEQYF.

The sample holds a few counts of this clone. The chain has TRBV10-3 and TRBJ2-3; D perhaps matches TRBD1 (5 bases). V lost 6 bases to trimming and J lost 5 bases, with 12 bases between them. The CDR3 runs to 13 residues. Germline V gene data show CDR1 as ENHRY and CDR2 as SYGVKD. Here the CDR3 DNA reads TGTGCCATCAGCGGGCTTCAGGGAGATACGCAGTATTTT. Amino acids: CAISGLQGDTQYF.

The V and J genes are TRBV6-1 and TRBJ1-1, with TRBD1 as a possible D gene (5 bases). CDR3 size: 15 residues. The ends were cut back, 10 bases at V and 2 bases at J, with 20 bases in the middle. Looked up from germline, CDR1 is MNHNS and CDR2 is SASEGT. In nucleotides, the CDR3 is TGTGCCACCGTCCGGGACCCTACCAGAAACACTGAAGCTTTCTTT. It encodes CATVRDPTRNTEAFF.

The V gene is TRBV6-6, the J gene TRBJ2-5; a possible D gene is TRBD1 (5 bases). Germline V gives CDR1 MNHNY, CDR2 SVGAGI (reference sequence). The CDR3 loop spans 13 amino acids. With 2 bases removed from V and 7 bases from J, the gap between germline ends came to 11 bases. The CDR3 sequence is CASSYDPRVTQYF. CDR3 sequence (DNA): TGTGCCAGCAGTTACGACCCCAGGGTGACCCAGTACTTC.

In regard to this clone: Distinct nucleotide sequences in the sample also encode this CDR3. V and J are TRBV12-5 and TRBJ2-3, with TRBD1 matching 11 bases. The CDR3 spans 15 residues. The V and J ends lost 5 bases and 3 bases, in that order; junction bases with no gene match: 4. Looked up from germline, CDR1 is LGHNT and CDR2 is FRNRAP. The CDR3 reads CASGLGTGGTDTQYF. CDR3 nucleotide sequence: TGTGCTAGTGGTCTAGGGACAGGGGGTACAGATACGCAGTATTTT.

The genes are TRBV6-1 and TRBJ2-5; D uncertain. The ends were cut back, 6 bases at V and 2 bases at J, with 16 bases in the middle. Germline CDR1 MNHNS, CDR2 SASEGT. This CDR3 is 15 amino acids long. CDR3 sequence reads: CASRTSGVRQETQYF. The CDR3 nucleotides read TGTGCCAGCAGGACCTCTGGAGTTCGGCAAGAGACCCAGTACTTC.

The chain recombines TRBV28 with TRBJ1-2; 8 nucleotides line up with TRBD1. The length of the CDR3 is 12 residues. Trimming took 7 bases from V and 4 from J; bases not matched to a gene: 2. From germline, CDR1 is MDHEN and CDR2 SYDVKM. The CDR3 is CASNGQGYGYTF. CDR3 coding DNA: TGTGCCAGCAACGGACAGGGCTATGGCTACACCTTC.

The V and J genes are TRBV11-2 and TRBJ2-5, with a tentative D call TRBD2 (6 bases). Germline loops: CDR1 SGHAT, CDR2 FQNNGV. Deletions cut 4 bases from V and 5 bases from J, with 17 bases between. CDR3 length: 15 amino acids. Here the CDR3 reads CASSSTSVGQETQYF. The CDR3, as DNA: TGTGCCAGCAGCTCGACTAGTGTTGGGCAGGAGACCCAGTACTTC. Using reference TRBV11-2 and TRBJ2-5 for the parts outside the CDR3, the full variable domain is EAGVAQSPRYKIIEKRQSVAFWCNPISGHATLYWYQQILGQGPKLLIQFQNNGVVDDSQLPKDRFSAERLKGVDSTLKIQPAKLEDSAVYLCASSSTSVGQETQYFGPGTRLLVL.

The chain combines TRBV5-1 with TRBJ1-1, with no clear D. CDR3 length: 14 amino acids. V shed 3 bases and J shed 1 base, with 10 bases lying between them. Germline lookup yields CDR1 SGHRS and CDR2 YFSETQ. CDR3 residues: CASSSAGENTEAFF. The CDR3 DNA is TGCGCCAGCAGCTCCGCCGGGGAGAACACTGAAGCTTTCTTT.

This sequence joins TRBV5-1 and TRBJ2-2; 12 bases agree with TRBD2. The CDR3 sequence is 14 residues long. The trim removed 4 bases at V and 9 bases at J, leaving 4 bases unmatched. The germline gives CDR1 SGHRS, CDR2 YFSETQ. This chain's CDR3 is CASSPTSGSWELFF. In nucleotides, the CDR3 is TGCGCCAGCAGCCCGACTAGCGGGAGCTGGGAGCTGTTTTTT.

The chain carries TRBV28 and TRBJ2-5; D is ambiguous. Germline values: CDR1 MDHEN, CDR2 SYDVKM. There are 14 residues in the CDR3. V was pared by 1 base and J by 1 base, with 7 bases between. CDR3 amino acids: CASSLFRSQETQYF. CDR3 sequence (DNA): TGTGCCAGCAGTTTATTTCGGAGCCAAGAGACCCAGTACTTC. Together with reference TRBV28 and TRBJ2-5, the CDR3 gives the full variable domain: DVKVTQSSRYLVKRTGEKVFLECVQDMDHENMFWYRQDPGLGLRLIYFSYDVKMKEKGDIPEGYSVSREKKERFSLILESASTNQTSMYLCASSLFRSQETQYFGPGTRLLVL.

The chain uses TRBV4-2 and TRBJ1-4; the match to TRBD1 covers 7 bases. Per germline, CDR1 LGHNA and CDR2 YNFKEQ. CDR3 size: 16 residues. The V gene end was trimmed by 0 bases and the J gene end by 8 bases; junction bases not matched to a gene: 9. CDR3 coding DNA: TGTGCCAGCAGCCAAGAAGGGGGCCAGGGACGGGAAAAACTGTTTTTT. The encoded protein is CASSQEGGQGREKLFF.

The chain uses TRBV19 and TRBJ2-1; D may be TRBD1 or TRBD2 (5 bases each). Germline CDR1 and CDR2: LNHDA and SQIVND (reference sequence). V was trimmed by 2 bases and J by 5 bases, leaving 10 bases between them. The length of the CDR3 is 14 residues. CDR3: CASSITGGHNEQFF. CDR3 bases: TGTGCCAGTAGTATAACTGGGGGACACAATGAGCAGTTCTTC.